The 2 T cell receptor beta chains reported below all come from one sample, sequenced in a study of T cell repertoires in cytomegalovirus infection. One entry per CDR3 protein, called by TCRdb with MiXCR from the reads. The sample contains a few hundred thousand distinct CDR3 sequences, more than 30% of which appear only once. No cognate antigen is known for these TCRs. Sequenced here: cultured PBMCs, sampled from culture after CMV antigen stimulation. These receptors were obtained from a human donor in good health (CMV status not recorded). Some clones in this sample may be carry-over from other donors' samples.

This clonotype was detected a few times. The chain links TRBV7-9 to TRBJ2-1; D unresolved. The V end was cut by 5 bases, the J end by 0 bases, with 11 bases between. The CDR3 has 15 amino acids. The germline gives CDR1 SEHNR, CDR2 FQNEAQ (reference sequence). CDR3 protein: CASSPQRISYNEQFF. The CDR3 coding sequence is TGTGCCAGCAGCCCGCAGAGGATCTCCTACAATGAGCAGTTCTTC.

This clonotype was counted only a few times. This chain connects TRBV27 to TRBJ2-6; maybe TRBD2 (5 bases). The CDR3 extends over 15 amino acids. Germline CDR1 is MNHEY and CDR2 is SMNVEV (reference sequence). With 5 bases removed from V and 1 base from J, the gap between germline ends came to 9 bases. The CDR3 nucleotides are TGTGCCAGCAGTGGCCGGACTTCTGGGGCCAACGTCCTGACTTTC. Amino acids: CASSGRTSGANVLTF.